This T cell receptor beta chain is from a study of T cell responses to AZD1222 COVID-19 vaccine. Sequencing was performed with immunoSEQ multiplex PCR; in TCRdb, only in-frame clones are kept and a portion is missing. The profile shows 100,000 to 150,000 clones, 90% of them singletons. Study-level results: Close to half of all spike-specific TCRs reportedly target regions of the variants that are unmutated. The study identified only five to seven AZD1222 recipients as seropositive at baseline.

Turning to this clone: Its antigen is still unknown.

Trimming removed 2 bases from V and 2 bases from J, with 9 bases in between. Germline CDR1 SGHVS, CDR2 FQNEAQ. This CDR3 contains 14 residues. The sample consisted of peripheral blood, taken on day 0 of MenACWY control vaccination. The chain employs TRBV7-8 and TRBJ1-2; D unresolved. The TCR originated in an adult in good health. CDR3 in DNA: TGTGCCAGCAGCTTATATGGGCAAAACTATGGCTACACCTTC. Translating it yields CASSLYGQNYGYTF. The full variable domain, in which reference TRBV7-8 and TRBJ1-2 provide the parts outside the CDR3, is GAGVSQSPRYKVAKRGQDVALRCDPISGHVSLFWYQQALGQGPEFLTYFQNEAQLDKSGLPSDRFFAERPEGSVSTLKIQRTQQEDSAVYLCASSLYGQNYGYTFGSGTRLTVV.